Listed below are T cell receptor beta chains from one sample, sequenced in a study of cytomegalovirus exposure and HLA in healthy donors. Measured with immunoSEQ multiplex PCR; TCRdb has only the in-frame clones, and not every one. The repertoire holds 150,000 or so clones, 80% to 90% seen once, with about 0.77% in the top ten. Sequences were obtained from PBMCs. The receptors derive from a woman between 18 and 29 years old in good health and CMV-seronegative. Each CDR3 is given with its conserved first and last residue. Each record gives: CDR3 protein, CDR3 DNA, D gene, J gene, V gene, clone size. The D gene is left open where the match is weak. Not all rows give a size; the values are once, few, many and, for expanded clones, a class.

CDR3: CASSLRDRGRANVLTF
DNA: TGTGCCAGCAGCTTAAGGGACAGGGGAAGGGCCAACGTCCTGACTTTC
D: TRBD1
J: TRBJ2-6
V: TRBV5-4
size: few

CDR3: CSSSLDSSNQPQHF
DNA: TGTTCCAGCAGCTTAGACAGTAGCAATCAGCCCCAGCATTTT
D: NA
J: TRBJ1-5
V: TRBV7-9
size: NA

CDR3: CASSLNVALDEQFF
DNA: TGCGCCAGCAGCTTGAATGTAGCTCTCGATGAGCAGTTCTTC
D: NA
J: TRBJ2-1
V: TRBV5-1
size: NA

CDR3: CASSLVPSGTYEQYF
DNA: TGCGCCAGCAGCTTGGTACCTAGCGGAACCTACGAGCAGTACTTC
D: TRBD2
J: TRBJ2-7
V: TRBV5-1
size: NA

CDR3: CASSNRGPANYGYTF
DNA: TGTGCCAGCAGCAACAGGGGGCCCGCTAACTATGGCTACACCTTC
D: TRBD1
J: TRBJ1-2
V: TRBV6-1
size: few

CDR3: CASSPTGNDYGYTF
DNA: TGTGCCAGCAGCCCAACAGGGAACGACTATGGCTACACCTTC
D: NA
J: TRBJ1-2
V: TRBV6-1
size: once

CDR3: CASSPRGTGGLYEQYF
DNA: TGTGCCAGTAGCCCGAGGGGTACGGGGGGTCTCTACGAGCAGTACTTC
D: TRBD2
J: TRBJ2-7
V: TRBV19
size: NA

CDR3: CASSQTGGTNYGYTF
DNA: TGCGCCAGCAGCCAAACAGGGGGCACTAACTATGGCTACACCTTC
D: TRBD1
J: TRBJ1-2
V: TRBV4-3
size: NA

CDR3: CASTPSDRGRWNLFF
DNA: TGTGCCAGTACCCCTTCGGACAGGGGGCGATGGAACCTGTTTTTT
D: TRBD1
J: TRBJ1-4
V: TRBV19
size: once

CDR3: CASSRLLAGQTYEQYF
DNA: TGTGCCAGCAGCCGCCTACTAGCGGGTCAAACCTACGAGCAGTACTTC
D: TRBD2
J: TRBJ2-7
V: TRBV7-9
size: NA

CDR3: CASSLGTGEQPQHF
DNA: TGTGCCAGCAGCTTAGGGACAGGGGAACAGCCCCAGCATTTT
D: TRBD1
J: TRBJ1-5
V: TRBV7-9
size: NA

CDR3: CASSVGGAGTEAFF
DNA: TGTGCCAGCAGCGTAGGGGGGGCTGGCACTGAAGCTTTCTTT
D: NA
J: TRBJ1-1
V: TRBV6-6
size: few

CDR3: CASSFLSASGRTGELFF
DNA: TGTGCCAGCAGCTTTCTCTCGGCTAGCGGGAGGACCGGGGAGCTGTTTTTT
D: TRBD2
J: TRBJ2-2
V: TRBV7-9
size: NA

CDR3: CASSLTSGSYEQYF
DNA: TGTGCCAGCAGCCTCACTAGCGGGAGTTACGAGCAGTACTTC
D: TRBD2
J: TRBJ2-7
V: TRBV5-5
size: few

CDR3: CARSPPGQPNQPQHF
DNA: TGTGCCAGAAGCCCCCCGGGACAGCCCAATCAGCCCCAGCATTTT
D: TRBD1
J: TRBJ1-5
V: TRBV5-3
size: NA

CDR3: CASSPRQGATGELFF
DNA: TGTGCCAGCAGTCCCAGACAGGGGGCGACCGGGGAGCTGTTTTTT
D: TRBD1
J: TRBJ2-2
V: TRBV11-3
size: NA

CDR3: CASTLDRGSEKLFF
DNA: TGTGCCAGTACCTTGGACAGGGGGAGTGAAAAACTGTTTTTT
D: TRBD1
J: TRBJ1-4
V: TRBV19
size: NA

CDR3: CASSNIGELCSPLHF
DNA: TGTGCCAGCAGCAATATAGGGGAACTTTGTTCACCCCTCCACTTT
D: NA
J: TRBJ1-6
V: TRBV21-1
size: NA

CDR3: CASSIRLADEQFF
DNA: TGTGCCAGTAGTATCAGACTAGCAGATGAGCAGTTCTTC
D: TRBD2
J: TRBJ2-1
V: TRBV19
size: NA

CDR3: CASKRQGEQYF
DNA: TGTGCCAGCAAGAGGCAGGGCGAGCAGTACTTC
D: NA
J: TRBJ2-7
V: TRBV28
size: NA

CDR3: CAISEQGTGANVLTF
DNA: TGTGCCATCAGTGAACAGGGGACTGGGGCCAACGTCCTGACTTTC
D: TRBD1
J: TRBJ2-6
V: TRBV10-3
size: once

CDR3: CATSRDLLSTDTQYF
DNA: TGTGCCACCAGCAGAGATCTATTGAGCACAGATACGCAGTATTTT
D: NA
J: TRBJ2-3
V: TRBV15
size: NA

CDR3: CASSSNSGGKKTQYF
DNA: TGTGCCAGCAGTTCGAATAGTGGAGGGAAAAAGACCCAGTACTTC
D: NA
J: TRBJ2-5
V: TRBV25-1
size: NA

CDR3: CASSYQETDTQYF
DNA: TGTGCCAGCAGTTACCAGGAAACAGATACGCAGTATTTT
D: NA
J: TRBJ2-3
V: TRBV6-5
size: NA

CDR3: CASSRGGTGRGETQYF
DNA: TGTGCCAGCTCCAGAGGCGGAACCGGGAGAGGCGAGACCCAGTACTTC
D: NA
J: TRBJ2-5
V: TRBV7-2
size: few

CDR3: CASRGGHSNIYTFF
DNA: TGTGCCAGCAGGGGGGGGCACAGCAACATATATACTTTCTTT
D: NA
J: TRBJ1-1
V: TRBV5-8
size: NA

CDR3: CASSSPGLAEFSSYNEQFF
DNA: TGCGCCAGCAGCTCGCCGGGACTAGCGGAATTTAGCTCCTACAATGAGCAGTTCTTC
D: TRBD2
J: TRBJ2-1
V: TRBV5-1
size: NA

CDR3: CASSLQTSTTQYF
DNA: TGTGCCAGCAGCTTACAGACTAGCACTACGCAGTATTTT
D: TRBD2
J: TRBJ2-3
V: TRBV7-2
size: NA

CDR3: CASSSGTSGSTDTQYF
DNA: TGTGCCAGCAGTTCCGGGACTAGCGGTAGCACAGATACGCAGTATTTT
D: TRBD2
J: TRBJ2-3
V: TRBV6-5
size: once

CDR3: CASGFVGAQRSYNEQFF
DNA: TGTGCTAGTGGTTTCGTTGGGGCACAGCGCTCCTACAATGAGCAGTTCTTC
D: NA
J: TRBJ2-1
V: TRBV12-5
size: NA

CDR3: CAWSGPSRTTSGFYEQYF
DNA: TGTGCCTGGAGTGGACCCTCTAGAACGACTAGCGGGTTCTACGAGCAGTACTTC
D: TRBD2
J: TRBJ2-7
V: TRBV30
size: NA

CDR3: CASRLRTGPDTQYF
DNA: TGTGCCAGCAGGTTAAGGACAGGCCCAGATACGCAGTATTTT
D: TRBD1
J: TRBJ2-3
V: TRBV7-8
size: NA

CDR3: CASGFRQESFNEQFF
DNA: TGTGCCAGCGGATTCCGACAGGAATCATTCAATGAGCAGTTCTTC
D: NA
J: TRBJ2-1
V: TRBV5-5
size: NA

CDR3: CASSLGQGLRGYTF
DNA: TGTGCCAGCAGCCTCGGGCAGGGGCTTAGGGGCTACACCTTC
D: NA
J: TRBJ1-2
V: TRBV7-2
size: NA

CDR3: CASSVAGAIDTQYF
DNA: TGTGCCAGCAGCGTAGCGGGAGCTATAGATACGCAGTATTTT
D: TRBD2
J: TRBJ2-3
V: TRBV2
size: NA

CDR3: CASSPKSGTSGRATTDTQYF
DNA: TGTGCCAGCAGTCCCAAATCCGGGACTAGCGGGAGGGCCACCACAGATACGCAGTATTTT
D: TRBD2
J: TRBJ2-3
V: TRBV27
size: NA

CDR3: CASSLGVTGQETQYF
DNA: TGTGCCAGCAGCTTAGGGGTGACAGGCCAAGAGACCCAGTACTTC
D: NA
J: TRBJ2-5
V: TRBV11-3
size: NA

CDR3: CASSQSTGSSYNEQFF
DNA: TGCGCCAGCAGCCAATCAACAGGGAGCTCCTACAATGAGCAGTTCTTC
D: NA
J: TRBJ2-1
V: TRBV4-1
size: NA

CDR3: CAGSRTAGGAFF
DNA: TGTGCCGGCAGCCGGACCGCCGGGGGAGCTTTCTTT
D: NA
J: TRBJ1-1
V: TRBV14
size: NA

CDR3: CASSSGLTSHSYNEQFF
DNA: TGTGCCAGCAGTTCCGGACTTACCAGTCACTCCTACAATGAGCAGTTCTTC
D: NA
J: TRBJ2-1
V: TRBV27
size: NA

CDR3: CASSDTGITEAFF
DNA: TGTGCCAGCAGCGATACAGGGATCACTGAAGCTTTCTTT
D: NA
J: TRBJ1-1
V: TRBV5-8
size: NA

CDR3: CASSLGTGVGNTIYF
DNA: TGTGCCAGCAGCTTGGGAACAGGGGTCGGAAACACCATATATTTT
D: TRBD1
J: TRBJ1-3
V: TRBV11-2
size: few

CDR3: CASSEIGGDYEQYF
DNA: TGTGCCAGCAGCGAGATAGGGGGGGACTACGAGCAGTACTTC
D: NA
J: TRBJ2-7
V: TRBV6-5
size: NA

CDR3: CSPGYTEASF
DNA: TGCAGCCCAGGGTACACTGAAGCTTCCTTT
D: NA
J: TRBJ1-1
V: TRBV20-1
size: NA

CDR3: CASSLFGGGPAEAFF
DNA: TGTGCCAGCAGCCTCTTCGGGGGGGGCCCCGCTGAAGCTTTCTTT
D: NA
J: TRBJ1-1
V: TRBV16
size: few

CDR3: CASKGVKAYEQFF
DNA: TGTGCCAGCAAGGGAGTTAAAGCTTATGAGCAGTTCTTC
D: NA
J: TRBJ2-1
V: TRBV6-5
size: NA

CDR3: CASSQPRRGPDLETQYF
DNA: TGCGCCAGCAGCCAACCCCGCAGGGGTCCGGATCTGGAGACCCAGTACTTC
D: NA
J: TRBJ2-5
V: TRBV4-1
size: NA

CDR3: CASGLGDSTSPGETQYF
DNA: TGTGCTAGTGGTTTGGGGGACTCGACCTCACCTGGGGAGACCCAGTACTTC
D: NA
J: TRBJ2-5
V: TRBV12-5
size: NA

CDR3: CASRMAGGLEKLFF
DNA: TGTGCCAGCAGGATGGCAGGAGGGTTGGAAAAACTGTTTTTT
D: NA
J: TRBJ1-4
V: TRBV6-1
size: NA

CDR3: CASSPPTRHMNTEAFF
DNA: TGTGCCAGCTCCCCCCCAACCCGCCACATGAACACTGAAGCTTTCTTT
D: NA
J: TRBJ1-1
V: TRBV5-4
size: NA

CDR3: CSVSGTSYEQYF
DNA: TGCAGCGTGAGCGGGACCTCCTACGAGCAGTACTTC
D: TRBD2
J: TRBJ2-7
V: TRBV29-1
size: NA